The 9 T cell receptor beta chains below come from one sample, sequenced in a study of T-cell memory formation after mild COVID-19. Using its own MiXCR run on the 5' RACE reads, TCRdb lists one record per CDR3 protein. The sample records roughly 260,000 distinct CDR3 sequences, about 15% being singletons. Specimen: PBMCs or a T cell subset sorted from them (not recorded which). The source is a man aged 18 to 30 who had mild COVID-19 (a few samples of this study predate the infection). Cell type and time point are not known.

The chain links TRBV12-3 or TRBV12-4 to TRBJ2-3; D is perhaps TRBD2 (7 bases). V was shortened by 7 bases and J by 1 base, with 18 bases between the two germline ends. This CDR3 has 16 amino acids. CDR3 sequence: CASTPDGGPGTDTQYF. DNA for the CDR3: TGTGCCAGCACCCCCGACGGGGGGCCCGGCACAGATACGCAGTATTTT.

This clonotype was observed a handful of times. V and J are TRBV5-1 and TRBJ1-1, with TRBD1 as a possible D gene (5 bases). Trimming left V 0 bases short and J 1 base short, with 10 bases between. Germline V gene lookup returns CDR1 SGHRS and CDR2 YFSETQ. The CDR3 is 15 amino acids. This CDR3 is CASSLVGVANTEAFF. CDR3 DNA sequence: TGCGCCAGCAGCTTGGTGGGGGTGGCGAACACTGAAGCTTTCTTT.

The CDR3 loop reads CASSLSGTLGETQYF. In nucleotides, the CDR3 is TGTGCCAGCAGCCTCTCCGGGACCCTGGGAGAGACCCAGTACTTC. The chain carries TRBV7-3 and TRBJ2-5, with D perhaps given as TRBD1 or TRBD2 (5 bases each). CDR3 length: 15 amino acids. V lost 5 bases to trimming and J lost 4 bases, with 17 bases between them. CDR1 is SGHTA, CDR2 FQGTGA, per germline.

There are many counts of this clonotype. V and J are TRBV29-1 and TRBJ2-3; no reliable D call. Germline V lookup: CDR1 SQVTM, CDR2 ANQGSEA. The CDR3 length is 13 residues. Trimming left V 2 bases short and J 5 bases short, with 11 bases between. In DNA form, the CDR3 reads TGCAGCGTTGAACCTGGAAAGGGAGATACGCAGTATTTT. This encodes CSVEPGKGDTQYF.

The chain has TRBV7-8 and TRBJ1-3; D is ambiguous. The V end lost 3 bases, the J end lost 0 bases, and 9 bases lay between the germline ends. The CDR3 is 15 amino acids. The germline V gene has CDR1 SGHVS and CDR2 FQNEAQ. The CDR3 DNA is TGTGCCAGCAGCTTGGAGGGCCCCTCTGGAAACACCATATATTTT. Its protein is CASSLEGPSGNTIYF.

This clonotype showed up just a few times. The J gene is TRBJ2-5, the V gene TRBV9, with 7 nucleotides matching TRBD1. Trimming took 0 bases from V and 3 from J; bases not matched to a gene: 11. Germline lookup yields CDR1 SGDLS and CDR2 YYNGEE. CDR3 length: 17 amino acids. CDR3 protein: CASSVANPGTDEETQYF. For the CDR3, the DNA is TGTGCCAGCAGCGTAGCTAATCCCGGGACAGATGAAGAGACCCAGTACTTC.

This clonotype has at least ten counts. The chain employs TRBV6-5 and TRBJ1-1, with D unresolved. V was trimmed by 4 bases and J by 2 bases, leaving 11 bases between them. The germline gives CDR1 MNHEY, CDR2 SVGAGI. This CDR3 is built from 14 residues. CDR3 in amino acids: CASSSPTTNTEAFF. CDR3 in DNA: TGTGCCAGCAGTTCTCCGACAACCAACACTGAAGCTTTCTTT.

This clonotype was observed a handful of times. The CDR3 spells CASSEYGRQGGGNTIYF. CDR3 coding DNA: TGTGCCAGCAGTGAATATGGGAGACAGGGTGGCGGAAACACCATATATTTT. V usage is TRBV6-1 and J usage is TRBJ1-3; TRBD1 matches at 7 bases. In germline, CDR1 is MNHNS, CDR2 SASEGT. This CDR3 is 17 amino acids long. The V segment lost 2 bases and the J segment 4 bases; nucleotides outside the gene matches: 11.

The V call is TRBV29-1, the J call TRBJ2-4; D possibly uses TRBD1 or TRBD2 (5 bases each). The CDR3 is made up of 16 amino acids. Germline CDR1 and CDR2: SQVTM and ANQGSEA. V lost 3 bases to trimming and J lost 0 bases, with 15 bases between them. CDR3 region: CSVEAGTEVAKNIQYF. The CDR3 bases are TGCAGCGTTGAGGCCGGGACGGAGGTAGCCAAAAACATTCAGTACTTC.